The T cell receptor beta chain under discussion was sequenced for a study of early T cells in non-severe SARS-CoV-2 infection. Study background: Unsorted whole-blood RNA was sequenced in bulk, leaving chains unpaired. Regarding the study as a whole: Matching against VDJdb likely underestimated virus-specific expansions, favoring anti-spike CD8.

Researchers attached unique molecular identifiers to individual cDNA molecules. TCRdb fed the 5' RACE reads into MiXCR, producing one record per CDR3 protein. The sample consists of about 70,000 distinct CDR3 sequences, less than 15% of them appearing once. On this clonotype: Its antigen is currently unknown.

There are 14 residues in the CDR3. The V gene lost 3 bases and the J gene lost 0 bases, with 11 bases spanning the gap. Germline CDR1 is DFQATT and CDR2 is SNEGSKA (reference sequence). The specimen was whole blood, collected at baseline. The sequence was obtained from an adult who was a healthcare worker with PCR-confirmed SARS-CoV-2 infection or an uninfected control (not recorded which). The donor label of this sample is uncertain. The J gene is TRBJ1-2, the V gene TRBV20-1; D is possibly TRBD1 (5 bases). Written as DNA, the CDR3 is TGCAGTGCTAGTAAGGGGTTAACTAACTATGGCTACACCTTC. This codes for CSASKGLTNYGYTF.